Following are 30 T cell receptor beta chains from one sample sequenced in a study of blood T cell dynamics during melanoma immunotherapy. The protocol was immunoSEQ multiplex PCR, while the TCRdb copy is restricted to in-frame clones and leaves out a portion. This sample carries around 13,000 clones, 86% of them seen once, and the ten largest clones take about 4.3%. Time point meaning: pre-treatment baseline. The material was blood, obtained from a patient treated with checkpoint blockade. These receptors originate from a human donor with melanoma.

The genes are TRBV7-2 and TRBJ2-2; 11 bases map to TRBD1. Germline CDR1 SGHTA, CDR2 FQGNSA. The V segment lost 5 bases and the J segment 3 bases; nucleotides outside the gene matches: 8. This CDR3 spans 17 amino acids. The CDR3 DNA sequence: TGTGCCAGCAGCAAAAATCCGGGACAGGGGGACACCGGGGAGCTGTTTTTT. Translating it yields CASSKNPGQGDTGELFF.

This chain uses TRBV19 with TRBJ2-7; TRBD2 aligns across 9 bases. The CDR3 contains 15 residues. With 1 base clipped from V and 3 bases from J, the junction kept 4 bases outside the gene matches. The germline gives CDR1 LNHDA, CDR2 SQIVND (reference sequence). The CDR3 bases are TGTGCCAGTAGTATAGTAGCGGGAGAAGGCTACGAGCAGTACTTC. Translated, it gives CASSIVAGEGYEQYF. The complete variable domain, with remaining parts taken from reference TRBV19 and TRBJ2-7, reads DGGITQSPKYLFRKEGQNVTLSCEQNLNHDAMYWYRQDPGQGLRLIYYSQIVNDFQKGDIAEGYSVSREKKESFPLTVTSAQKNPTAFYLCASSIVAGEGYEQYFGPGTRLTVT.

This CDR3 is CASSQDSGRLYGYTF. Here the CDR3 DNA reads TGTGCCAGCAGCCAAGATTCCGGACGGCTCTATGGCTACACCTTC. This sequence joins TRBV14 and TRBJ1-2; the D is unclear. This CDR3 is 15 amino acids long. Germline-derived CDR1 and CDR2 are SGHDN and FVKESK. Trimming stripped 0 bases from V and 4 bases from J, with 12 bases between. The full variable domain, with the rest looked up from reference TRBV14 and TRBJ1-2, is EAGVTQFPSHSVIEKGQTVTLRCDPISGHDNLYWYRRVMGKEIKFLLHFVKESKQDESGMPNNRFLAERTGGTYSTLKVQPAELEDSGVYFCASSQDSGRLYGYTFGSGTRLTVV.

V and J are TRBV13 and TRBJ2-7; TRBD2 is a possible D gene (6 bases). The CDR3 length is 14 residues. Looked up from germline, CDR1 is PRHDT and CDR2 is FYEKMQ (reference sequence). Trimming removed 2 bases from V and 3 bases from J, with 11 bases in between. CDR3 protein: CASSLTISGYEQYF. In nucleotides, the CDR3 is TGTGCCAGCAGCTTAACAATTAGCGGCTACGAGCAGTACTTC. Supplemented by reference TRBV13 and TRBJ2-7, the full variable domain reads AAGVIQSPRHLIKEKRETATLKCYPIPRHDTVYWYQQGPGQDPQFLISFYEKMQSDKGSIPDRFSAQQFSDYHSELNMSSLELGDSALYFCASSLTISGYEQYFGPGTRLTVT.

The chain uses TRBV4-2 and TRBJ2-5, with 10 bases matching TRBD2. This CDR3 contains 16 residues. V lost 8 bases and J lost 1; bases outside the gene matches: 10. Germline V gene data show CDR1 as LGHNA and CDR2 as YNFKEQ. CDR3 sequence reads: CASLKPASGGQETQYF. The CDR3 nucleotides read TGTGCCAGCCTGAAACCGGCTAGCGGGGGCCAAGAGACCCAGTACTTC.

The chain has TRBV9 and TRBJ2-2, with D possibly TRBD2 on 6 matching bases. Trimming took 3 bases from V and 1 from J, leaving 13 bases between them. This CDR3 contains 16 residues. Germline V CDR1 and CDR2: SGDLS, YYNGEE. The CDR3 nucleotides are TGTGCCAGCAGCGCAAAGGCCGGGGGGAACACCGGGGAGCTGTTTTTT. Protein: CASSAKAGGNTGELFF.

This sequence joins TRBV6-1 and TRBJ2-1, with no clear D. Germline CDR1 MNHNS, CDR2 SASEGT. The CDR3 has 15 amino acids. V was clipped by 6 bases and J by 0 bases, with 12 bases between them. The CDR3 region has the DNA TGTGCCAGCAGCGTCAGTGAAAACTCCTACAATGAGCAGTTCTTC. This gives the protein CASSVSENSYNEQFF.

Written as DNA, the CDR3 is TGTGCCAGCAGTCCGAGTGGAGTCATGAACACTGAAGCTTTCTTT. It codes for CASSPSGVMNTEAFF. The V and J genes are TRBV25-1 and TRBJ1-1; the D is unclear. Trimming took off 5 bases at V and 0 bases at J, with 13 bases between the two ends. Germline CDR1 MGHDK, CDR2 SYGVNS. The CDR3 sequence is 15 residues long. Full variable domain (rest looked up from reference TRBV25-1 and TRBJ1-1): EADIYQTPRYLVIGTGKKITLECSQTMGHDKMYWYQQDPGMELHLIHYSYGVNSTEKGDLSSESTVSRIRTEHFPLTLESARPSHTSQYLCASSPSGVMNTEAFFGQGTRLTVV.

V and J are TRBV15 and TRBJ1-5; no reliable D call. The germline V and J ends were trimmed by 0 bases and 0 bases, with 15 bases remaining between them. Germline loops: CDR1 LNHNV, CDR2 YYDKDF (reference sequence). The CDR3 has 18 amino acids. Here the CDR3 DNA reads TGTGCCACCAGCAGAGATAGGTCCCTAGCAGATAGCAATCAGCCCCAGCATTTT. Protein sequence: CATSRDRSLADSNQPQHF. Using reference TRBV15 and TRBJ1-5 for the parts outside the CDR3, the full variable domain is DAMVIQNPRYQVTQFGKPVTLSCSQTLNHNVMYWYQQKSSQAPKLLFHYYDKDFNNEADTPDNFQSRRPNTSFCFLDIRSPGLGDTAMYLCATSRDRSLADSNQPQHFGDGTRLSIL.

The genes are TRBV5-6 and TRBJ1-1; 7 bases are shared with TRBD1. Germline CDR1 SGHDT, CDR2 YYEEEE. CDR3 length: 16 residues. V shed 1 base and J 3 bases; nucleotides not matched to a gene: 9. The CDR3 DNA is TGTGCCAGCAGCTTGAGGTGGGGGCAGGGGGACACTGAAGCTTTCTTT. Amino acid sequence: CASSLRWGQGDTEAFF.

V and J are TRBV4-1 and TRBJ1-2; 8 bases map to TRBD1. Germline CDR1 is MGHRA and CDR2 is YSYEKL. The V and J ends lost 1 base and 6 bases, in that order; junction bases with no gene match: 10. The CDR3 contains 16 residues. The CDR3 DNA reads as TGCGCCAGCAGCCAAGCCCGCCCGGGACAGGTGGATGGCTACACCTTC. Translating gives CASSQARPGQVDGYTF.

The DNA of the CDR3 is TGTGCCAGCTCACAGATAAAGGGGTCGGAGACCGGGGAGCTGTTTTTT. It encodes CASSQIKGSETGELFF. The chain is built from TRBV18 and TRBJ2-2; weak D call: TRBD1 (5 bases). The germline V gene has CDR1 KGHSH and CDR2 LQKENI. Deletions cut 4 bases from V and 5 bases from J, with 17 bases between. The CDR3 runs 16 residues. Based on the CDR3 plus reference TRBV18 and TRBJ2-2, the full variable domain is NAGVMQNPRHLVRRRGQEARLRCSPMKGHSHVYWYRQLPEEGLKFMVYLQKENIIDESGMPKERFSAEFPKEGPSILRIQQVVRGDSAAYFCASSQIKGSETGELFFGEGSRLTVL.

The chain has TRBV13 and TRBJ2-1; D is ambiguous. Trimming pared 7 bases from V and 7 bases from J, leaving 14 bases between. Germline-derived CDR1 and CDR2 are PRHDT and FYEKMQ (reference sequence). The CDR3 spans 13 residues. The CDR3, as DNA: TGTGCCAGCATCGGCCCATCCCGGAATGAGCAGTTCTTC. This codes for CASIGPSRNEQFF. The full variable domain, in which reference TRBV13 and TRBJ2-1 provide the parts outside the CDR3, is AAGVIQSPRHLIKEKRETATLKCYPIPRHDTVYWYQQGPGQDPQFLISFYEKMQSDKGSIPDRFSAQQFSDYHSELNMSSLELGDSALYFCASIGPSRNEQFFGPGTRLTVL.

The V and J genes are TRBV5-8 and TRBJ1-5; 10 bases are shared with TRBD1. After removal of 4 bases from V and 6 bases from J, the junction contained 7 bases not matched to a gene. This CDR3 has 15 residues. Per the germline V gene, CDR1 is SGHTS and CDR2 is YDEGEE. The DNA for the CDR3 is TGTGCCAGCAGCACCGGGACAGGGGCTGGTCAGCCCCAGCATTTT. Its protein product is CASSTGTGAGQPQHF.

This sequence joins TRBV19 and TRBJ2-3; no definite D call. The CDR3 is 15 residues long. V was pared by 0 bases and J by 1 base, with 8 bases between. Germline V lookup: CDR1 LNHDA, CDR2 SQIVND (reference sequence). CDR3: CASSIEKTRTDTQYF. DNA of the CDR3: TGTGCCAGTAGTATAGAAAAAACACGCACAGATACGCAGTATTTT.

V and J are TRBV6-4 and TRBJ2-5; TRBD1 might be the D (5 bases). The CDR3 has 14 residues. Germline assignment: CDR1 MRHNA and CDR2 SNTAGT. Trimming took off 6 bases at V and 0 bases at J, with 11 bases between the two ends. The CDR3 DNA reads TGTGCCAGCAGCAAAGACAGAAACCAAGAGACCCAGTACTTC. As protein: CASSKDRNQETQYF.

The J gene is TRBJ2-5, the V gene TRBV7-9; 16 nucleotides agree with TRBD2. This CDR3 region has 16 residues. Trimming cost V 5 bases and J 5 bases; bases outside gene matches: 5. The V gene's germline CDR1 is SEHNR and CDR2 FQNEAQ (reference sequence). CDR3 bases: TGTGCCAGCAGCCCGGGGACTAGCGGGGGGGATGAGACCCAGTACTTC. It is translated as CASSPGTSGGDETQYF.

The rearrangement joins TRBV7-3 to TRBJ2-5, with D unresolved. Trimming cost V 5 bases and J 4 bases, with 14 bases left between them. The V gene's germline CDR1 is SGHTA and CDR2 FQGTGA. CDR3 length: 14 residues. CDR3 nucleotide sequence: TGTGCCAGCAGCCCTTCCGGGTGGGGAGAGACCCAGTACTTC. It is translated as CASSPSGWGETQYF.

The chain joins TRBV5-4 to TRBJ1-1, with D unresolved. The V gene's germline CDR1 is SGHNT and CDR2 YYREEE (reference sequence). The ends were cut back, 0 bases at V and 3 bases at J, with 12 bases in the middle. CDR3 length: 15 amino acids. The CDR3 region has the DNA TGTGCCAGCAGCTTGGAATTAAACGGTGACACTGAAGCTTTCTTT. This translates into CASSLELNGDTEAFF.

This clone was detected a few times. This chain uses TRBV18 with TRBJ1-2, with D maybe TRBD1 (5 bases). This CDR3 is built from 12 residues. Trimming shortened V by 3 bases and J by 6 bases, and 8 bases separated the two germline ends. CDR1 and CDR2 from the germline V gene are KGHSH and LQKENI. As DNA, the CDR3 is TGTGCCAGCTCACCGGCGGGGGATGGCTACACCTTC. It specifies CASSPAGDGYTF.

This clone was seen a handful of times. The chain recombines TRBV18 with TRBJ2-7; TRBD2 matches 9 bases. Germline V gene lookup returns CDR1 KGHSH and CDR2 LQKENI. This CDR3 has 15 amino acids. V trimming: 3 bases; J trimming: 2 bases; junction bases outside the gene matches: 5. The CDR3 is CASSPGSGRTYEQYF. The CDR3 DNA sequence: TGTGCCAGCTCACCTGGGAGCGGGAGGACCTACGAGCAGTACTTC.

This sequence joins TRBV30 and TRBJ1-1; no reliable D call. Germline V gene lookup returns CDR1 GTSNPN and CDR2 SVGIG (reference sequence). V dropped 2 bases and J dropped 2 bases, with 9 bases sitting between them. This CDR3 is built from 13 residues. The CDR3 region is CAWSNGFNTEAFF. In DNA, the CDR3 is TGTGCCTGGAGTAATGGTTTTAACACTGAAGCTTTCTTT.

This chain joins TRBV9 and TRBJ2-3; TRBD2 might be the D (7 bases). Germline V gives CDR1 SGDLS, CDR2 YYNGEE. The CDR3 covers 15 residues. Trimming removed 4 bases from V and 4 bases from J, with 16 bases in between. This CDR3 is CASSFVGGRPDTQYF. The CDR3 coding sequence is TGTGCCAGCAGCTTCGTCGGGGGGCGCCCAGATACGCAGTATTTT.

The chain couples TRBV5-1 to TRBJ2-2, with 10 bases fitting TRBD2. CDR3 length: 15 residues. CDR1 and CDR2 (germline): SGHRS, YFSETQ. Trimming took 4 bases from V and 5 from J; bases not matched to a gene: 5. CDR3 coding DNA: TGCGCCAGCAGCCGGACTAGCGGAAAGACCGGGGAGCTGTTTTTT. Amino acids: CASSRTSGKTGELFF.

A note on this clone: Other DNA variants within this sample encode the same CDR3. The chain employs TRBV5-6 and TRBJ1-4; no clear D gene. Trimming removed 0 bases at V and 0 bases at J, with 3 bases between. This CDR3 is 14 amino acids long. From germline, CDR1 is SGHDT and CDR2 YYEEEE. This CDR3 is CASSLVATNEKLFF. The CDR3 DNA sequence: TGTGCCAGCAGCTTGGTCGCAACTAATGAAAAACTGTTTTTT. The variable domain in full, with the rest retrieved from reference TRBV5-6 and TRBJ1-4, is DAGVTQSPTHLIKTRGQQVTLRCSPKSGHDTVSWYQQALGQGPQFIFQYYEEEERQRGNFPDRFSGHQFPNYSSELNVNALLLGDSALYLCASSLVATNEKLFFGSGTQLSVL.

This rearrangement joins TRBV11-2 to TRBJ1-2; D may be TRBD1 (6 bases). CDR3 length: 14 amino acids. Germline V gene lookup returns CDR1 SGHAT and CDR2 FQNNGV. V lost 5 bases, J lost 7 bases, and 17 bases lay in between. CDR3 nucleotide sequence: TGTGCCAGCAGCGGCCTCAGGGGTAGGGTTGGCTACACCTTC. This gives the protein CASSGLRGRVGYTF.

This clone was detected a few times. This chain connects TRBV29-1 to TRBJ1-1; 8 nucleotides align to TRBD1. The CDR3 is made up of 13 amino acids. Germline loops: CDR1 SQVTM, CDR2 ANQGSEA. V shed 4 bases and J 6 bases; nucleotides not matched to a gene: 7. The CDR3 nucleotides read TGCAGCGTTGCACCGGACAGGGCCGCTGAAGCTTTCTTT. Amino acids: CSVAPDRAAEAFF.

This chain links TRBV5-5 with TRBJ1-1; 10 nucleotides line up with TRBD1. Germline V gene data show CDR1 as SGHKS and CDR2 as YYEKEE (reference sequence). The CDR3 has 16 residues. The V segment lost 3 bases and the J segment 3 bases; nucleotides outside the gene matches: 8. The CDR3 loop reads CASSSVVGTGDTEAFF. CDR3 DNA: TGTGCCAGCAGCTCAGTCGTTGGGACAGGGGACACTGAAGCTTTCTTT. The complete variable domain, with remaining parts taken from reference TRBV5-5 and TRBJ1-1, reads DAGVTQSPTHLIKTRGQQVTLRCSPISGHKSVSWYQQVLGQGPQFIFQYYEKEERGRGNFPDRFSARQFPNYSSELNVNALLLGDSALYLCASSSVVGTGDTEAFFGQGTRLTVV.

A remark on this clone: This sample also contains other DNA sequences that code for the same CDR3. The V call is TRBV6-5, the J call TRBJ1-2, with 8 bases that match TRBD1. This CDR3 spans 14 amino acids. Germline V gene sequence: CDR1 MNHEY, CDR2 SVGAGI. The V segment lost 4 bases and the J segment 4 bases; nucleotides outside the gene matches: 5. The CDR3, as DNA: TGTGCCAGCAGTTCCCAGGACAGGGTCTATGGCTACACCTTC. Its protein product is CASSSQDRVYGYTF.

The chain recombines TRBV7-9 with TRBJ2-7, with D perhaps being TRBD1 or TRBD2 (5 bases each). Germline CDR1 and CDR2: SEHNR and FQNEAQ (reference sequence). Trimming pared 1 base from V and 3 bases from J, leaving 13 bases between. This CDR3 is 15 amino acids long. CDR3 DNA: TGTGCCAGCAGCTTAGTAGCAGGGAGAAGCTACGAGCAGTACTTC. Protein product: CASSLVAGRSYEQYF.